The 16 T cell receptor beta chains presented below share a single source sample, sequenced in a study of control samples from healthy donors and cancer patients. Using immunoSEQ multiplex PCR, the repertoire was profiled, and TCRdb retains in-frame clones only, with some absent. The table has just under 80,000 clones, around 90% seen once. Material for sequencing was PBMCs. The receptor set was obtained from a woman aged 55-70 years with head and neck cancer.

CDR3 sequence (DNA): TGTGCCAGCAGCCAAGAATGGGAACGCACTGAAGCTTTCTTT. Translating it yields CASSQEWERTEAFF. This chain uses TRBV3-1 (or the pseudogene TRBV3-2) with TRBJ1-1, with D unclear. The CDR3 sequence is 14 residues long. Germline CDR1 and CDR2: LGHDT and YNNKEL (reference sequence). V lost 0 bases, J lost 4 bases, and 9 bases lay in between.

This chain links TRBV6-4 with TRBJ2-7; no clear D gene. This CDR3 comprises 17 residues. Germline lookup yields CDR1 MRHNA and CDR2 SNTAGT. V dropped 10 bases and J dropped 2 bases, with 27 bases sitting between them. CDR3 bases: TGTGCCATCCCGAAAGATAGCTCAGCCTGCGATACCTACGAGCAGTACTTC. Translated, it gives CAIPKDSSACDTYEQYF.

The table lists this clone with a count of one. This sequence joins TRBV28 and TRBJ2-1; tentative D call: TRBD2 (6 bases). The CDR3 is 12 residues long. Germline V gene data show CDR1 as MDHEN and CDR2 as SYDVKM. V was pared by 4 bases and J by 13 bases, with 14 bases between. CDR3 DNA: TGTGCCAGCAGTTCACCGGGACTCAATCAGTTCTTC. It encodes CASSSPGLNQFF.

This chain connects TRBV7-2 to TRBJ2-1, with D unresolved. There are 15 residues in the CDR3. V dropped 1 base and J dropped 0 bases, with 7 bases sitting between them. Per the germline V gene, CDR1 is SGHTA and CDR2 is FQGNSA. As DNA, the CDR3 is TGTGCCAGCAGCTTAGACGGAAGCTCCTACAATGAGCAGTTCTTC. Its protein product is CASSLDGSSYNEQFF.

In its sample, this clone was seen a few times. The chain carries TRBV3-1 (or the pseudogene TRBV3-2) and TRBJ2-1; tentative D call: TRBD1 (6 bases). The CDR3 loop spans 16 amino acids. The V and J ends lost 4 bases and 4 bases respectively, with 17 bases between them. Germline-derived CDR1 and CDR2 are LGHDT and YNNKEL (reference sequence). For the CDR3, the DNA is TGTGCCAGCAGCCTTGACCCACAAGGGGGTTACAATGAGCAGTTCTTC. It is translated as CASSLDPQGGYNEQFF.

The rearrangement joins TRBV30 to TRBJ2-7, with unresolved D. V was trimmed by 0 bases and J by 3 bases, leaving 12 bases between them. There are 14 residues in the CDR3. Germline V gives CDR1 GTSNPN, CDR2 SVGIG (reference sequence). CDR3 residues: CAWSVHRVGYEQYF. In DNA form, the CDR3 reads TGTGCCTGGAGTGTACATCGGGTCGGCTACGAGCAGTACTTC.

The CDR3 region has the DNA TGTGCCAGTAGTATTTCGCTAGCGGGAGTAAATGAGCAGTTCTTC. It specifies CASSISLAGVNEQFF. The genes are TRBV19 and TRBJ2-1, with 10 bases fitting TRBD2. The V and J ends lost 3 bases and 7 bases, in that order; junction bases with no gene match: 6. This CDR3 has 15 amino acids. Germline CDR1 is LNHDA and CDR2 is SQIVND (reference sequence).

The rearrangement joins TRBV28 to TRBJ1-4, with 8 nucleotides matching TRBD1. The CDR3 consists of 15 residues. Germline V gives CDR1 MDHEN, CDR2 SYDVKM. V trimming: 1 base; J trimming: 7 bases; junction bases outside the gene matches: 5. The CDR3 bases are TGTGCCAGCAGTTTATACGGGACAGGTATTGAAAAACTGTTTTTT. Protein: CASSLYGTGIEKLFF.

V is TRBV11-2 and J is TRBJ2-7; D uncertain. The germline V and J ends were trimmed by 0 bases and 0 bases, with 9 bases remaining between them. The CDR3 is 15 residues long. Germline assignment: CDR1 SGHAT and CDR2 FQNNGV. Here the CDR3 reads CASSLESASSYEQYF. CDR3 in DNA: TGTGCCAGCAGCTTAGAAAGCGCCAGCTCCTACGAGCAGTACTTC.

The chain links TRBV5-1 to TRBJ2-5; TRBD1 is a possible D gene (6 bases). Between the trimmed V and J ends, which lost 4 bases and 2 bases, there was a span of 15 bases. The CDR3 is made up of 15 amino acids. Germline V gives CDR1 SGHRS, CDR2 YFSETQ. CDR3 bases: TGCGCCAGCAGCCCGGGACAACTAGGACAAGAGACCCAGTACTTC. This gives the protein CASSPGQLGQETQYF.

The V and J genes are TRBV6-1 and TRBJ1-6; TRBD1 is a possible D gene (5 bases). The CDR3 has 16 amino acids. The V end was cut by 4 bases, the J end by 9 bases, with 19 bases between. CDR1 is MNHNS, CDR2 SASEGT, per germline. The CDR3 sequence: CASSVPVGATGSPLHF. CDR3 DNA sequence: TGTGCCAGCAGTGTCCCCGTTGGGGCGACGGGTTCACCCCTCCACTTT.

The rearrangement joins TRBV9 to TRBJ2-2, with D possibly TRBD2 on 5 matching bases. The germline V gene has CDR1 SGDLS and CDR2 YYNGEE. Trimming left V 4 bases short and J 6 bases short, with 19 bases between. The CDR3 has 16 residues. This CDR3 is CASSFSSGPEAGELFF. The CDR3 DNA follows: TGTGCCAGCAGCTTTTCGTCGGGTCCGGAGGCCGGGGAGCTGTTTTTT.

V usage is TRBV9 and J usage is TRBJ2-1; D gene uncertain. Trimming took off 2 bases at V and 0 bases at J, with 9 bases between the two ends. Germline V gene lookup returns CDR1 SGDLS and CDR2 YYNGEE. The CDR3 extends over 15 amino acids. DNA of the CDR3: TGTGCCAGCAGCGTGCGCCCGGGCTCCTACAATGAGCAGTTCTTC. Its translation: CASSVRPGSYNEQFF.

The chain joins TRBV9 to TRBJ1-1; weak D call: TRBD1 (5 bases). V gave up 4 bases and J gave up 6 bases, with 16 bases separating them. The CDR3 spans 14 residues. CDR1 and CDR2 (germline): SGDLS, YYNGEE. CDR3 coding DNA: TGTGCCAGCAGCTTGAACGATCAGGGCCCTGAAGCTTTCTTT. Amino acid sequence: CASSLNDQGPEAFF.

The chain joins TRBV5-4 to TRBJ2-3; 7 bases line up with TRBD1. Trimming at V came to 3 bases and at J to 2 bases, leaving 3 bases not matched to a gene. Germline CDR1 reads SGHNT; CDR2 reads YYREEE (reference sequence). CDR3 length equals 14 residues. The CDR3 reads CASSWGQYTDTQYF. The CDR3 DNA reads as TGTGCCAGCAGCTGGGGACAGTACACAGATACGCAGTATTTT. Full variable domain (rest looked up from reference TRBV5-4 and TRBJ2-3): ETGVTQSPTHLIKTRGQQVTLRCSSQSGHNTVSWYQQALGQGPQFIFQYYREEENGRGNFPPRFSGLQFPNYSSELNVNALELDDSALYLCASSWGQYTDTQYFGPGTRLTVL.

The J gene is TRBJ2-1, the V gene TRBV11-2; 9 nucleotides line up with TRBD1. The V and J ends lost 5 bases and 3 bases, in that order; junction bases with no gene match: 8. This CDR3 spans 16 amino acids. Germline V gene lookup returns CDR1 SGHAT and CDR2 FQNNGV. As DNA, the CDR3 is TGTGCCAGCAGCCACTCCCGGGACAGGGTCTACAATGAGCAGTTCTTC. It encodes CASSHSRDRVYNEQFF.